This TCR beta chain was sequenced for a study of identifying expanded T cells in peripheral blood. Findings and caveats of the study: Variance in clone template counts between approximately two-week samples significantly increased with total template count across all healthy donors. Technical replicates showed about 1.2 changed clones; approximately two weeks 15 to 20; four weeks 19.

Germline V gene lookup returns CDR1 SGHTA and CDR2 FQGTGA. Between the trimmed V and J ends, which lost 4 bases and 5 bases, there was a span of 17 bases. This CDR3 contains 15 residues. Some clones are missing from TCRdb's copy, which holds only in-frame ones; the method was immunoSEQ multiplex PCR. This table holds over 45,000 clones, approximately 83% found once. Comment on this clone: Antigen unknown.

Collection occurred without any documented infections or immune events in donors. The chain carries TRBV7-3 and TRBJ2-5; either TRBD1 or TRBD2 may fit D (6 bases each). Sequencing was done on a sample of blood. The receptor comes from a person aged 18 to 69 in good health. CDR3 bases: TGTGCCAGCAGCTGCCCATTAGGGGGGAATGAGACCCAGTACTTC. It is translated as CASSCPLGGNETQYF. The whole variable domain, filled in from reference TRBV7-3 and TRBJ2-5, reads GAGVSQTPSNKVTEKGKYVELRCDPISGHTALYWYRQSLGQGPEFLIYFQGTGAADDSGLPNDRFFAVRPEGSVSTLKIQRTERGDSAVYLCASSCPLGGNETQYFGPGTRLLVL.